Below are 5 T cell receptor beta chains sequenced from a single sample in a study of T cell changes during pregnancy in multiple sclerosis. Profiling relied on immunoSEQ multiplex PCR, and the TCRdb table lists in-frame clones only, not all of them. This sample has around 52,000 clones; 92% occur once, and the top ten carry 0.15% to 0.2%. The specimen comprised CD4+ T cells from peripheral blood mononuclear cells, sampled after pregnancy. The receptors originated from a female donor in good health, enrolled as a control in a pregnancy study.

The chain is built from TRBV9 and TRBJ2-3; 12 bases fit TRBD2. The CDR3 extends over 17 amino acids. The junction had 8 bases not matched to a gene; V was cut back by 4 bases and J by 2 bases. Looked up from germline, CDR1 is SGDLS and CDR2 is YYNGEE. This CDR3 reads CASSPRSSGGVTDTQYF. The CDR3 DNA reads TGTGCCAGCAGCCCACGATCTAGCGGGGGGGTCACAGATACGCAGTATTTT.

This clone was seen a single time. This chain joins TRBV7-2 and TRBJ1-3; D is possibly TRBD1 (6 bases). Trimming took 5 bases from V and 0 from J, leaving 11 bases between them. This CDR3 has 15 residues. Germline V gives CDR1 SGHTA, CDR2 FQGNSA. The CDR3 loop is CASSPTGLSGNTIYF. Written as DNA, the CDR3 is TGTGCCAGCAGCCCTACAGGGCTCTCTGGAAACACCATATATTTT.

The chain is built from TRBV6-5 and TRBJ1-6; 7 positions match TRBD1. This CDR3 is built from 15 residues. J was trimmed by 2 bases and V by 8 bases; bases with no gene match: 6. CDR1 MNHEY and CDR2 SVGAGI come from the germline V gene. CDR3 bases: TGTGCCAGCGGCAAGGGACAGACCTATAATTCACCCCTCCACTTT. Residues: CASGKGQTYNSPLHF.

The rearrangement uses TRBV28 and TRBJ2-1; D unclear. V was cut by 3 bases and J by 0 bases, with 6 bases left in between. CDR3 length: 14 residues. From germline, CDR1 is MDHEN and CDR2 SYDVKM. CDR3 sequence (DNA): TGTGCCAGCAGTTTGCCCAGCTCCTACAATGAGCAGTTCTTC. Its protein product is CASSLPSSYNEQFF.

The V and J genes are TRBV6-6 and TRBJ1-4, with 10 nucleotides matching TRBD1. V shed 1 base, J shed 5 bases, and the junction held 1 base outside the gene matches. CDR1 MNHNY and CDR2 SVGAGI come from the germline V gene (reference sequence). There are 15 residues in the CDR3. CDR3 sequence reads: CASSYWGQGNEKLFF. The CDR3 coding sequence is TGTGCCAGCAGTTACTGGGGACAGGGGAATGAAAAACTGTTTTTT.